This is a list of T cell receptor beta chains from one sample in a study of control samples from healthy donors and cancer patients. Sequenced by immunoSEQ multiplex PCR; TCRdb stores in-frame clones only, minus some. The sample records 80,000 or so clones, around 94% being singletons. Sequenced input: blood. Every receptor here comes from a woman aged 35 to 49 in good health. CDR3s include the opening cysteine and the closing phenylalanine or tryptophan. The D gene is left open where the match is weak. A clone size is listed for some rows: how often the clone was seen (once, few, many), or a class if it is expanded.

size,V,J,D,CDR3,DNA
-,TRBV18,TRBJ2-3,TRBD2,CASSPSSGATDTQYF,TGTGCCAGCTCACCATCGAGCGGGGCCACAGATACGCAGTATTTT
-,TRBV4-3,TRBJ1-2,TRBD1,CASSQASQGDYGYTF,TGCGCCAGCAGCCAGGCCTCACAGGGGGACTATGGCTACACCTTC
once,TRBV18,TRBJ1-2,-,CASSQGSNLYGYTF,TGTGCCAGCTCACAGGGTTCTAACCTCTATGGCTACACCTTC
few,TRBV6-1,TRBJ1-2,-,CASSDRVWDGYTF,TGTGCCAGCAGTGACAGGGTGTGGGATGGCTACACCTTC
-,TRBV6-1,TRBJ2-5,-,CASSGKRAWNLQETQYF,TGTGCCAGCAGTGGCAAAAGGGCTTGGAATTTACAAGAGACCCAGTACTTC
-,TRBV24-1,TRBJ1-1,TRBD1,CATSGTGGSEAFF,TGTGCCACCAGTGGTACAGGGGGCTCGGAAGCTTTCTTT
-,TRBV4-3,TRBJ2-3,TRBD2,CASGPGGSGDTQYF,TGCGCCAGCGGTCCGGGGGGGTCTGGAGATACGCAGTATTTT
-,TRBV29-1,TRBJ1-1,-,CSVALAVNMNTEAFF,TGCAGCGTTGCATTAGCGGTCAACATGAACACTGAAGCTTTCTTT
-,TRBV12-3/TRBV12-4,TRBJ1-1,TRBD1,CASSSYRGQGAFF,TGTGCCAGCAGTTCTTACAGGGGGCAAGGAGCTTTCTTT
-,TRBV20-1,TRBJ2-7,TRBD2,CSASLSGVDSYEQYF,TGCAGTGCTAGTCTTAGCGGGGTCGATTCCTACGAGCAGTACTTC
-,TRBV19,TRBJ2-4,-,CASSISAVLTKNIQYF,TGTGCCAGTAGTATTTCAGCTGTGTTAACCAAAAACATTCAGTACTTC
-,TRBV27,TRBJ2-2,-,CASSLGVGELFF,TGTGCCAGCAGTTTGGGGGTCGGGGAGCTGTTTTTT
-,TRBV28,TRBJ1-4,-,CASRPGHEKLFF,TGTGCCAGCAGGCCAGGACATGAAAAACTGTTTTTT
-,TRBV27,TRBJ2-1,-,CASSFPPPNEQFF,TGTGCCAGCAGTTTTCCCCCCCCCAATGAGCAGTTCTTC
-,TRBV5-1,TRBJ1-3,-,CASTGEVGNTIYF,TGCGCCAGCACAGGGGAGGTCGGAAACACCATATATTTT
-,TRBV2,TRBJ2-7,-,CASSEALLIKAYEQYF,TGTGCCAGCAGTGAAGCGCTCTTGATTAAGGCCTACGAGCAGTACTTC
-,TRBV5-6,TRBJ1-1,-,CASSISYLDSLRTEAFF,TGTGCCAGCAGCATTAGTTACTTGGACAGTTTAAGGACTGAAGCTTTCTTT
-,TRBV15,TRBJ2-7,TRBD2,CATSAREGGRAYEQYF,TGTGCCACCAGCGCCCGGGAGGGCGGGCGAGCCTACGAGCAGTACTTC
-,TRBV4-2,TRBJ2-5,TRBD2,CASSKRGGMETQYF,TGTGCCAGCAGCAAGCGGGGGGGGATGGAGACCCAGTACTTC
-,TRBV6-5,TRBJ2-1,TRBD2,CASSYGLAAYNEQFF,TGTGCCAGCAGTTACGGACTAGCGGCCTACAATGAGCAGTTCTTC
-,TRBV4-2,TRBJ2-1,-,CASSQEVRPQFF,TGTGCCAGCAGCCAAGAGGTCAGACCTCAGTTCTTC
-,TRBV7-9,TRBJ1-4,TRBD1,CASSSRDRANEKLFF,TGTGCCAGCAGCTCTAGGGACAGGGCAAATGAAAAACTGTTTTTT
-,TRBV6-5,TRBJ2-3,-,CASLERLRDTQYF,TGTGCCAGCCTTGAGAGGTTGCGGGATACGCAGTATTTT
-,TRBV7-9,TRBJ2-1,-,CASSLDRSSYNEQFF,TGTGCCAGCAGCTTAGACAGAAGCTCCTACAATGAGCAGTTCTTC
-,TRBV7-8,TRBJ1-4,-,CASSLARDPTGQKLFF,TGTGCCAGCAGCTTAGCGAGGGACCCAACCGGCCAAAAACTGTTTTTT
-,TRBV19,TRBJ2-5,TRBD1,CASSDRAVETQYF,TGTGCCAGTTCCGACAGGGCGGTAGAGACCCAGTACTTC
-,TRBV7-2,TRBJ2-5,-,CASSLAGKSGETQYF,TGTGCCAGCAGCTTAGCGGGGAAATCGGGGGAGACCCAGTACTTC
-,TRBV2,TRBJ2-5,-,CASSEARGTQYF,TGTGCCAGCAGTGAAGCGCGGGGGACCCAGTACTTC
-,TRBV5-1,TRBJ1-5,-,CASSKGSEGQPQHF,TGCGCCAGCAGCAAAGGGTCGGAAGGTCAGCCCCAGCATTTT